This T cell receptor beta chain was identified in a study of shared clonotypes between healthy human individuals. Repertoires were generated with immunoSEQ multiplex PCR, while TCRdb's copy carries only in-frame clones and drops some. The sample records some 2,100,000 clones, approximately 96% being singletons. The CDR3 has 13 residues. V shed 5 bases and J shed 4 bases, with 11 bases lying between them. Germline V gives CDR1 MNHNS, CDR2 SASEGT. The sample consisted of naive CD4+ T cells sorted from blood. This sample's subset: CD45RA+ positively selected. This rearrangement joins TRBV6-1 to TRBJ1-1; D not certain. The receptor was isolated from a man between 18 and 29 years old in good health. CDR3 sequence: CASSSLGGTEAFF. The DNA of the CDR3 is TGTGCCAGCAGTTCCCTTGGTGGCACTGAAGCTTTCTTT.